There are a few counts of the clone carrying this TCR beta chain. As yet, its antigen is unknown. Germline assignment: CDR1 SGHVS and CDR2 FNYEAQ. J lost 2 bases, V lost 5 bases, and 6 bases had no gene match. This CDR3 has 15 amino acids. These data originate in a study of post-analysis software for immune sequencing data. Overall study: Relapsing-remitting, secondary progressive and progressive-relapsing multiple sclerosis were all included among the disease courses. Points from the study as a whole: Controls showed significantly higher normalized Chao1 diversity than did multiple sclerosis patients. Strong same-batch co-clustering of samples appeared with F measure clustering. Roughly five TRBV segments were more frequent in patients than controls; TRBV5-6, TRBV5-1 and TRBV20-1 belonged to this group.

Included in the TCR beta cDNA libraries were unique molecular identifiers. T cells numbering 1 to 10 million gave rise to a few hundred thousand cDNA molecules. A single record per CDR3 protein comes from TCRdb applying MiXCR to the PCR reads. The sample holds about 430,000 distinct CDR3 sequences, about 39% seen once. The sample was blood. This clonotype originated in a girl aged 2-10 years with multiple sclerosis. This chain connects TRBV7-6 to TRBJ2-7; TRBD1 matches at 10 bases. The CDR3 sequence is CASSPWTGGAYEQYF. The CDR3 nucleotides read TGTGCCAGCAGCCCGTGGACAGGGGGAGCCTACGAGCAGTACTTC.